This T cell receptor beta chain appears in the sequencing data of a study of cytomegalovirus exposure and HLA in healthy donors. About the research overall: Earlier work reported 90 million to 120 million unique TCR beta sequences from 180 million or so T cells.

With 60 Vbeta and 13 Jbeta primers, the PCR was carried out. Sequencing was performed with immunoSEQ multiplex PCR; in TCRdb, only in-frame clones are kept and a portion is missing. There are around 200,000 clones in the sample; roughly 88% occur only once, and about 1.3% lies in the top ten. Germline CDR1 and CDR2: GTSNPN and SVGIG (reference sequence). Trimming stripped 1 base from V and 8 bases from J, with 15 bases between. The CDR3 has 14 residues. The V gene is TRBV30, the J gene TRBJ2-1; TRBD1 might be the D (6 bases). This sequence was found in a girl aged 2 to 9 in good health and CMV-seropositive. Sample: PBMCs. The CDR3 DNA follows: TGTGCCTGGAGTGCCACAGGGTCTGGCGATGAGCAGTTCTTC. Protein product: CAWSATGSGDEQFF.